These 30 T cell receptor beta chains were sequenced from one sample in a study of blood T cell repertoires in COVID-19. Using immunoSEQ multiplex PCR, the repertoire was profiled, and TCRdb retains in-frame clones only, with some absent. The sample shows 300,000 to 400,000 clones, 87% of them seen only once. Sequenced material: peripheral blood. These receptors were collected from a man aged 30 to 39 with COVID-19, enrolled during active disease.

The CDR3 here is CASSTTGTLNEKLFF. In DNA, the CDR3 is TGTGCCAGCAGTACTACAGGGACCCTTAATGAAAAACTGTTTTTT. This chain connects TRBV6-6 to TRBJ1-4; weak D call: TRBD1 (6 bases). Trimming took 5 bases from V and 4 from J, leaving 14 bases between them. CDR3 length: 15 amino acids. Germline CDR1 and CDR2: MNHNY and SVGAGI (reference sequence).

This chain connects TRBV6-6 to TRBJ1-3, with D perhaps matching TRBD1 (6 bases). CDR1 is MNHNY and CDR2 is SVGAGI in the germline V gene (reference sequence). V gave up 7 bases and J gave up 0 bases, with 13 bases separating them. CDR3 length: 15 amino acids. DNA of the CDR3: TGTGCCAGCATTCCCGGACAGATCTCTGGAAACACCATATATTTT. Encoded protein: CASIPGQISGNTIYF.

The V call is TRBV5-4, the J call TRBJ2-1, with 7 nucleotides matching TRBD2. With V trimmed by 4 bases and J by 0 bases, 4 bases remained unmatched. This CDR3 contains 15 residues. Germline CDR1 reads SGHNT; CDR2 reads YYREEE (reference sequence). CDR3 nucleotide sequence: TGTGCCAGCAGCCCTAGCGGAAGCTCCTACAATGAGCAGTTCTTC. Translating gives CASSPSGSSYNEQFF.

This sequence joins TRBV24-1 and TRBJ2-1; 9 nucleotides align to TRBD1. There are 15 residues in the CDR3. J gave up 4 bases and V 6 bases, and 6 bases lay outside the gene matches. Germline lookup yields CDR1 KGHDR and CDR2 SFDVKD. CDR3 loop: CATSRAGQGYNEQFF. DNA of the CDR3: TGTGCCACCAGTAGGGCCGGACAGGGGTACAATGAGCAGTTCTTC.

The J gene is TRBJ2-1, the V gene TRBV7-2; TRBD2 aligns across 8 bases. The CDR3 extends over 15 amino acids. V lost 5 bases, J lost 3 bases, and 6 bases stayed unmatched. Per germline, CDR1 SGHTA and CDR2 FQGNSA. The CDR3 here is CASSVVTSGYNEQFF. The CDR3 DNA reads as TGTGCCAGCAGCGTAGTTACTAGCGGCTACAATGAGCAGTTCTTC.

This chain uses TRBV6-5 with TRBJ2-3; D is ambiguous. This CDR3 is 11 amino acids long. With 6 bases removed from V and 5 bases from J, the gap between germline ends came to 6 bases. Germline V CDR1 and CDR2: MNHEY, SVGAGI. CDR3 protein: CASRLLDTQYF. The CDR3 DNA reads TGTGCCAGCAGACTACTAGATACGCAGTATTTT.

The CDR3 DNA sequence: TGCGCCAGCAGCTTGGTACAGGGGGCGCGTGGAAACACCATATATTTT. Translated: CASSLVQGARGNTIYF. The genes are TRBV5-1 and TRBJ1-3; 9 positions agree with TRBD1. This CDR3 has 16 amino acids. Trimming cost V 0 bases and J 3 bases; bases outside gene matches: 4. Per the germline V gene, CDR1 is SGHRS and CDR2 is YFSETQ.

This clone has only a few counts. The chain carries TRBV2 and TRBJ2-2; 8 bases align to TRBD1. The CDR3 contains 15 residues. Losses at the gene ends were 5 bases for V and 6 bases for J; bases not matched to a gene: 8. Germline-derived CDR1 and CDR2 are SNHLY and FYNNEI. The CDR3 here is CASSWDRHDAGELFF. Here the CDR3 DNA reads TGTGCCAGCAGTTGGGACAGGCACGACGCCGGGGAGCTGTTTTTT.

The J gene is TRBJ1-1, the V gene TRBV11-3; 7 nucleotides align to TRBD1. This CDR3 is 17 amino acids long. V dropped 4 bases and J dropped 0; count of bases not matched to a gene: 11. Looked up from germline, CDR1 is SGHNT and CDR2 is YENEEA. The CDR3 spells CASSSLLTGRMNTEAFF. Here the CDR3 DNA reads TGTGCCAGCAGCTCACTCCTGACAGGGCGTATGAACACTGAAGCTTTCTTT.

A few counts support this clone. V usage is TRBV7-9 and J usage is TRBJ2-7, with 9 nucleotides matching TRBD2. The CDR3 consists of 16 residues. J lost 2 bases, V lost 0 bases, and 5 bases had no gene match. CDR1 is SEHNR and CDR2 is FQNEAQ in the germline V gene (reference sequence). This CDR3 is CASSLASGRTTYEQYF. The CDR3 DNA reads TGTGCCAGCAGCTTAGCAAGCGGGAGGACGACCTACGAGCAGTACTTC.

CDR3 in DNA: TGTGCCACCAGCGATGGGTTAGGAGGAAATACGCAGTATTTT. Amino acids: CATSDGLGGNTQYF. The V and J genes are TRBV15 and TRBJ2-3, with D perhaps matching TRBD2 (5 bases). Germline values: CDR1 LNHNV, CDR2 YYDKDF (reference sequence). The CDR3 spans 14 residues. Trimming shortened V by 5 bases and J by 7 bases, and 16 bases separated the two germline ends.

This chain uses TRBV11-2 with TRBJ2-2, with D perhaps matching TRBD1 (6 bases). The CDR3 totals 15 residues. The germline gives CDR1 SGHAT, CDR2 FQNNGV. V lost 2 bases to trimming and J lost 4 bases, with 11 bases between them. The CDR3 sequence: CASSLRQVGTGELFF. As DNA, the CDR3 is TGTGCCAGCAGCTTACGACAGGTCGGCACCGGGGAGCTGTTTTTT.

V usage is TRBV19 and J usage is TRBJ2-5, with 10 positions matching TRBD2. V lost 5 bases, J lost 2 bases, and 5 bases stayed unmatched. Germline V lookup: CDR1 LNHDA, CDR2 SQIVND (reference sequence). This CDR3 comprises 15 residues. Here the CDR3 reads CASSFLAGDQETQYF. The CDR3 bases are TGTGCCAGTAGTTTTCTAGCGGGGGATCAAGAGACCCAGTACTTC.

This clone was counted a few times. The chain carries TRBV28 and TRBJ1-2; 8 bases align to TRBD1. The CDR3 sequence is 14 residues long. Germline CDR1 MDHEN, CDR2 SYDVKM. V lost 4 bases, J lost 3 bases, and 4 bases stayed unmatched. Written as DNA, the CDR3 is TGTGCCAGCAGTTCAGGACAGGGTGACTATGGCTACACCTTC. Its protein product is CASSSGQGDYGYTF.

This clone was picked up one time. This chain uses TRBV6-1 with TRBJ1-1; tentatively, D is TRBD1 (6 bases). This CDR3 contains 15 residues. Germline V lookup: CDR1 MNHNS, CDR2 SASEGT. V dropped 1 base and J dropped 1 base, with 10 bases sitting between them. The CDR3 nucleotides are TGTGCCAGCAGTGAAGGGACAGCGCCGAACACTGAAGCTTTCTTT. Translated, it gives CASSEGTAPNTEAFF.

The rearrangement joins TRBV6-5 to TRBJ1-3, with D perhaps matching TRBD1 (6 bases). The V and J ends lost 6 bases and 0 bases respectively, with 12 bases between them. CDR3 length: 15 residues. The V gene's germline CDR1 is MNHEY and CDR2 SVGAGI. The CDR3 is CASRTDRSSGNTIYF. DNA of the CDR3: TGTGCCAGCAGAACAGACAGGAGCTCTGGAAACACCATATATTTT.

This clone was observed a few times. The CDR3 DNA is TGTGCCAGCAGCTTAGAATCCACTAGCGGGACGAACACCGGGGAGCTGTTTTTT. Residues: CASSLESTSGTNTGELFF. The rearrangement joins TRBV7-9 to TRBJ2-2; 10 bases are a match to TRBD2. Germline V CDR1 and CDR2: SEHNR, FQNEAQ (reference sequence). The CDR3 length is 18 residues. After removal of 1 base from V and 0 bases from J, the junction contained 5 bases not matched to a gene.

The CDR3 region has the DNA TGTGCCAGCAGCTTAGGTGGGGGGGACAGGGTGAGAAAACTGTTTTTT. Translating gives CASSLGGGDRVRKLFF. V and J are TRBV7-2 and TRBJ1-4; TRBD1 matches at 9 bases. Germline loops: CDR1 SGHTA, CDR2 FQGNSA. V was clipped by 1 base and J by 10 bases; unmatched bases: 10. The CDR3 consists of 16 residues.

The CDR3 spells CASSATVQGSLYGYTF. The CDR3 region has the DNA TGTGCCAGCAGCGCCACCGTACAGGGGTCCCTCTATGGCTACACCTTC. The chain uses TRBV9 and TRBJ1-2; 7 bases match TRBD1. CDR3 length: 16 amino acids. V dropped 3 bases and J dropped 4; count of bases not matched to a gene: 12. Looked up from germline, CDR1 is SGDLS and CDR2 is YYNGEE.

The rearrangement joins TRBV6-6 to TRBJ2-7, with 11 bases aligning to TRBD1. V gave up 5 bases and J gave up 3 bases; unmatched junction bases: 6. Germline assignment: CDR1 MNHNY and CDR2 SVGAGI (reference sequence). The length of the CDR3 is 15 residues. CDR3 region: CASSRWTGGGYEQYF. The CDR3 coding sequence is TGTGCCAGCAGTCGCTGGACAGGGGGCGGCTACGAGCAGTACTTC.

This chain joins TRBV14 and TRBJ2-2; 8 positions match TRBD1. The V and J ends lost 4 bases and 5 bases, in that order; junction bases with no gene match: 0. Germline V gene lookup returns CDR1 SGHDN and CDR2 FVKESK. The CDR3 is made up of 13 amino acids. CDR3 nucleotide sequence: TGTGCCAGCAGCCGACAGGGGACCGGGGAGCTGTTTTTT. Protein product: CASSRQGTGELFF.

J is TRBJ1-1 and V is TRBV28; 8 bases map to TRBD1. Germline-derived CDR1 and CDR2 are MDHEN and SYDVKM. Trimming took 5 bases from V and 7 from J; bases not matched to a gene: 6. The CDR3 has 13 residues. The DNA for the CDR3 is TGTGCCAGCAGTCGGGACAGGCGATTTGAAGCTTTCTTT. Protein sequence: CASSRDRRFEAFF.

The V and J genes are TRBV5-4 and TRBJ2-2, with D maybe TRBD1 (5 bases). Per the germline V gene, CDR1 is SGHNT and CDR2 is YYREEE (reference sequence). V lost 2 bases and J 4 bases, leaving 15 bases between the germline ends. This CDR3 spans 16 amino acids. This CDR3 is CASSFYYQGATGELFF. CDR3 sequence (DNA): TGTGCCAGCAGCTTTTATTACCAGGGTGCCACCGGGGAGCTGTTTTTT.

This chain links TRBV5-1 with TRBJ1-5; D perhaps matches TRBD1 (5 bases). Germline V CDR1 and CDR2: SGHRS, YFSETQ. The CDR3 spans 16 residues. V was pared by 0 bases and J by 2 bases, with 12 bases between. The CDR3 spells CASSLAPGGGNQPQHF. The DNA of the CDR3 is TGCGCCAGCAGCTTGGCCCCGGGGGGAGGCAATCAGCCCCAGCATTTT.

V usage is TRBV5-4 and J usage is TRBJ1-6; D gene unclear. The CDR3 extends over 14 amino acids. Looked up from germline, CDR1 is SGHNT and CDR2 is YYREEE (reference sequence). V shed 4 bases and J shed 3 bases, with 8 bases lying between them. In nucleotides, the CDR3 is TGTGCCAGCAGCAAATCTAGCTATAATTCACCCCTCCACTTT. Protein: CASSKSSYNSPLHF.

The chain uses TRBV27 and TRBJ2-2; the D is unclear. Trimming pared 0 bases from V and 0 bases from J, leaving 5 bases between. Germline CDR1 and CDR2: MNHEY and SMNVEV (reference sequence). The CDR3 contains 15 residues. CDR3 DNA: TGTGCCAGCAGTTTATCCCTCGCGAACACCGGGGAGCTGTTTTTT. Translation gives CASSLSLANTGELFF.

A remark on this clone: At the DNA level, this CDR3 is encoded by other sequences in the same sample as well. The chain carries TRBV20-1 and TRBJ2-1, with 7 bases matching TRBD1. Germline V gene lookup returns CDR1 DFQATT and CDR2 SNEGSKA (reference sequence). J gave up 7 bases and V 5 bases, and 2 bases lay outside the gene matches. The CDR3 length is 11 residues. The CDR3 sequence: CSAWTGNEQFF. The CDR3 DNA reads TGCAGTGCTTGGACAGGAAATGAGCAGTTCTTC.

V usage is TRBV19 and J usage is TRBJ1-1; possibly TRBD1 for D (5 bases). In germline, CDR1 is LNHDA, CDR2 SQIVND (reference sequence). V was clipped by 4 bases and J by 1 base, with 16 bases between them. The CDR3 has 16 amino acids. CDR3 region: CASSTSGWRGNTEAFF. The CDR3 coding sequence is TGTGCCAGTAGTACCTCGGGTTGGAGGGGGAACACTGAAGCTTTCTTT.

CDR3 sequence (DNA): TGTGCCAGCAGTCCGACCGGGACAGGGGCCGAGCAGTACTTC. Its translation: CASSPTGTGAEQYF. The rearrangement uses TRBV6-4 and TRBJ2-7; 10 bases are a match to TRBD1. The germline CDR1 and CDR2 sequences are MRHNA and SNTAGT. The ends lost 5 bases at V and 6 bases at J; junction bases unmatched: 7. This CDR3 comprises 14 residues.

This chain joins TRBV15 and TRBJ2-1, with 10 bases that match TRBD2. Germline CDR1 reads LNHNV; CDR2 reads YYDKDF (reference sequence). The CDR3 sequence is 17 residues long. V was clipped by 3 bases and J by 4 bases; unmatched bases: 9. The DNA for the CDR3 is TGTGCCACCAGCAGGGGTAGCGGGGGGCCCTTATACAATGAGCAGTTCTTC. It codes for CATSRGSGGPLYNEQFF.